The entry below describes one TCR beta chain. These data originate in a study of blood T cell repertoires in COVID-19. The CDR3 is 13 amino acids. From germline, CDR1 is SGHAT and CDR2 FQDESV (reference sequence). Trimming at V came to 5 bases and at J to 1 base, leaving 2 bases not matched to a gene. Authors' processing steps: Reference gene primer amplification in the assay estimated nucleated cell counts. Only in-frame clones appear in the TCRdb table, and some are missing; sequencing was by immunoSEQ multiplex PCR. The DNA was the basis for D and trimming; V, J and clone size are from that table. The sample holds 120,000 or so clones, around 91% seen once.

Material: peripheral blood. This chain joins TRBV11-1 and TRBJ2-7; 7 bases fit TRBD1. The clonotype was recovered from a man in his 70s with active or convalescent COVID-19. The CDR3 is CASSGGQSYEQYF. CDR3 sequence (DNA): TGTGCCAGCAGCGGGGGACAGTCCTACGAGCAGTACTTC.